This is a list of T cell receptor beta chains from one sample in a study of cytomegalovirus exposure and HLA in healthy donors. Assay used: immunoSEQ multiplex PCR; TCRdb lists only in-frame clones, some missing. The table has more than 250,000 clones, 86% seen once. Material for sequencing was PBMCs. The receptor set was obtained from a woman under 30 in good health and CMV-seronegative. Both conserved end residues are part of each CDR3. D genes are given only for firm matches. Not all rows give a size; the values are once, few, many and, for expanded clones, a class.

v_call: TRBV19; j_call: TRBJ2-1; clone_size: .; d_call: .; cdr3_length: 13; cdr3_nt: TGTGCCAGTAGTATAAGCAAAAACAATGAGCAGTTCTTC; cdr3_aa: CASSISKNNEQFF
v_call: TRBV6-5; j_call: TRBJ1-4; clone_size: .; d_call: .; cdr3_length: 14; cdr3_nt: TGTGCCAGCAGTTACGTGGGGGGGACCGAAAAACTGTTTTTT; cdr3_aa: CASSYVGGTEKLFF
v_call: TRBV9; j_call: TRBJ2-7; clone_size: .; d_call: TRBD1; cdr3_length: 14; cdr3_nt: TGTGCCAGCAGCACCAGACAGGGGGGTCACGAGCAGTACTTC; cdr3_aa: CASSTRQGGHEQYF
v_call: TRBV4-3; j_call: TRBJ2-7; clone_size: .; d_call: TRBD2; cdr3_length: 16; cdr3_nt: TGCGCCAGCAGCCAATCCCTAGCGGGAGGGCCTTACGAGCAGTACTTC; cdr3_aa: CASSQSLAGGPYEQYF
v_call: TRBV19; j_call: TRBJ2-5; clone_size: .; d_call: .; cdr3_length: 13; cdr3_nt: TGTGCCAGTAGTCGACTAGGCGGGGAGACCCAGTACTTC; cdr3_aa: CASSRLGGETQYF
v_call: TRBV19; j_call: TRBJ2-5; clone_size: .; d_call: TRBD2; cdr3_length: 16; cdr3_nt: TGTGCCAGTAGTCCGCGACTAGCGGGAGGGGGGGAGACCCAGTACTTC; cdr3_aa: CASSPRLAGGGETQYF
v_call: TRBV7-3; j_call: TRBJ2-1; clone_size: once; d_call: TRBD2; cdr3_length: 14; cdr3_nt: TGTGCCAGCAGCTTTGGGACTAGCGGCGATGAGCAGTTCTTC; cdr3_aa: CASSFGTSGDEQFF
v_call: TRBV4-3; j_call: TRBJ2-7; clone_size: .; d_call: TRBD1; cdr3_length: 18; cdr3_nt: TGCGCCAGCAGCCAAGTGAGACAGGGGCCACAAAGCTCCTACGAGCAGTACTTC; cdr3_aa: CASSQVRQGPQSSYEQYF
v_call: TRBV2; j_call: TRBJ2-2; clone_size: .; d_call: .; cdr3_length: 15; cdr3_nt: TGTGCCAGCAGTGTTGATAACGGTCTCACCGGGGAGCTGTTTTTT; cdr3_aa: CASSVDNGLTGELFF
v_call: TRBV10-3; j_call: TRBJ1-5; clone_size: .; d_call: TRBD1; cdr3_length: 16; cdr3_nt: TGTGCCAGTACCGGGACAGGGGTCTATAGCAATCAGCCCCAGCATTTT; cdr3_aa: CASTGTGVYSNQPQHF
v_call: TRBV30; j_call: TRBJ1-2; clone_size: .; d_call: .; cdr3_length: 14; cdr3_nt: TGTGCCTGGAGGGGCGCCGGGACAAACTATGGCTACACCTTC; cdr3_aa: CAWRGAGTNYGYTF
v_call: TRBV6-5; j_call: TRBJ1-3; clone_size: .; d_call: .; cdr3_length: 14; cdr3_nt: TGTGCCAGCAGTCAGGAAGGCAGAGGAAACACCATATATTTT; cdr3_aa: CASSQEGRGNTIYF